Following are 10 T cell receptor beta chains from one sample sequenced in a study of T cell changes during pregnancy in multiple sclerosis. The protocol was immunoSEQ multiplex PCR, while the TCRdb copy is restricted to in-frame clones and leaves out a portion. The data show approximately 30,000 clones, 89% seen once. The material was CD4+ T cells from peripheral blood mononuclear cells, obtained in the first trimester of pregnancy. These receptors originate from a female donor in good health, enrolled as a control in a pregnancy study.

The V and J genes are TRBV11-1 and TRBJ2-1; 9 nucleotides match TRBD2. The CDR3 runs to 17 residues. V shed 2 bases, J shed 6 bases, and the junction held 11 bases outside the gene matches. Germline CDR1 reads SGHAT; CDR2 reads FQDESV (reference sequence). In DNA form, the CDR3 reads TGTGCCAGCAGCTTAAGGCGGGAGGGCCCTCGAGGCAATGAGCAGTTCTTC. Translating gives CASSLRREGPRGNEQFF.

This chain uses TRBV10-3 with TRBJ2-1, with D tentatively TRBD1 (6 bases). The germline gives CDR1 ENHRY, CDR2 SYGVKD. The CDR3 length is 14 residues. V was pared by 5 bases and J by 5 bases, with 13 bases between. The DNA for the CDR3 is TGTGCCATCAGTTCCGGGACAATCGACAATGAGCAGTTCTTC. Translating it yields CAISSGTIDNEQFF.

The J gene is TRBJ2-6, the V gene TRBV19; weak D call: TRBD2 (5 bases). CDR3 size: 18 residues. Trimming cost V 5 bases and J 0 bases, with 17 bases left between them. Germline V gene lookup returns CDR1 LNHDA and CDR2 SQIVND (reference sequence). Here the CDR3 DNA reads TGTGCCAGTAGTCAGGACTCTTTCTTCCTCTCTGGGGCCAACGTCCTGACTTTC. It specifies CASSQDSFFLSGANVLTF.

V gene TRBV7-9 combines with J gene TRBJ2-6; the D gene is possibly TRBD1 (6 bases). The germline V gene encodes CDR1 SEHNR and CDR2 FQNEAQ (reference sequence). The CDR3 has 15 amino acids. V lost 4 bases to trimming and J lost 3 bases, with 10 bases between them. As DNA, the CDR3 is TGTGCCAGCAGCTCAACAGGGTTTGGGGCCAACGTCCTGACTTTC. It codes for CASSSTGFGANVLTF.

The rearrangement joins TRBV5-1 to TRBJ1-1; D unresolved. V was cut by 7 bases and J by 1 base, with 17 bases left in between. This CDR3 has 15 residues. Per the germline V gene, CDR1 is SGHRS and CDR2 is YFSETQ. CDR3 region: CASSLRSGRNTEAFF. The CDR3 DNA is TGCGCCAGCTCGCTTAGGAGCGGGAGGAACACTGAAGCTTTCTTT. The variable domain in full, completed from reference TRBV5-1 and TRBJ1-1, reads KAGVTQTPRYLIKTRGQQVTLSCSPISGHRSVSWYQQTPGQGLQFLFEYFSETQRNKGNFPGRFSGRQFSNSRSEMNVSTLELGDSALYLCASSLRSGRNTEAFFGQGTRLTVV.

This clone was seen only once. The chain's CDR3 is CATSRDPRLGFLPAQETQYF. The CDR3, as DNA: TGTGCCACCAGCAGAGACCCTAGGCTAGGTTTTCTCCCTGCACAAGAGACCCAGTACTTC. The chain uses TRBV15 and TRBJ2-5; D remains unclear. This CDR3 contains 20 residues. Trimming cost V 0 bases and J 2 bases, with 25 bases left between them. Germline V gene sequence: CDR1 LNHNV, CDR2 YYDKDF (reference sequence).

This chain uses TRBV4-3 with TRBJ1-6; D call uncertain. Germline V lookup: CDR1 LGHNA, CDR2 YSLEER. Trimming pared 4 bases from V and 7 bases from J, leaving 17 bases between. The CDR3 totals 16 residues. CDR3 sequence: CASSLMTGSSNSPLHF. As DNA, the CDR3 is TGCGCCAGCAGCCTTATGACCGGGTCCTCAAATTCACCCCTCCACTTT.

This clone was recorded once. The V call is TRBV19, the J call TRBJ2-3; 9 nucleotides match TRBD2. The V gene end was trimmed by 4 bases and the J gene end by 7 bases; junction bases not matched to a gene: 9. Germline values: CDR1 LNHDA, CDR2 SQIVND (reference sequence). The CDR3 extends over 15 amino acids. Written as DNA, the CDR3 is TGTGCCAGTAGTACCGGACTAGCGTCCTACAATACGCAGTATTTT. Translating gives CASSTGLASYNTQYF.

In DNA, the CDR3 is TGTGCCAGCAGGAGTGGGGGCCTCTCCTACAATGAGCAGTTCTTC. This sequence encodes CASRSGGLSYNEQFF. J is TRBJ2-1 and V is TRBV27; possibly TRBD1 for D (6 bases). CDR3 length: 15 amino acids. Germline CDR1 MNHEY, CDR2 SMNVEV (reference sequence). Trimming shortened V by 6 bases and J by 0 bases, and 12 bases separated the two germline ends.

The chain joins TRBV5-1 to TRBJ1-1; TRBD1 is a possible D gene (5 bases). The CDR3 has 14 residues. Germline CDR1 SGHRS, CDR2 YFSETQ. V dropped 4 bases and J dropped 5 bases, with 15 bases sitting between them. The CDR3 region is CASSPGHLKTEAFF. The CDR3 DNA reads as TGCGCCAGCAGCCCTGGACACCTAAAAACTGAAGCTTTCTTT.